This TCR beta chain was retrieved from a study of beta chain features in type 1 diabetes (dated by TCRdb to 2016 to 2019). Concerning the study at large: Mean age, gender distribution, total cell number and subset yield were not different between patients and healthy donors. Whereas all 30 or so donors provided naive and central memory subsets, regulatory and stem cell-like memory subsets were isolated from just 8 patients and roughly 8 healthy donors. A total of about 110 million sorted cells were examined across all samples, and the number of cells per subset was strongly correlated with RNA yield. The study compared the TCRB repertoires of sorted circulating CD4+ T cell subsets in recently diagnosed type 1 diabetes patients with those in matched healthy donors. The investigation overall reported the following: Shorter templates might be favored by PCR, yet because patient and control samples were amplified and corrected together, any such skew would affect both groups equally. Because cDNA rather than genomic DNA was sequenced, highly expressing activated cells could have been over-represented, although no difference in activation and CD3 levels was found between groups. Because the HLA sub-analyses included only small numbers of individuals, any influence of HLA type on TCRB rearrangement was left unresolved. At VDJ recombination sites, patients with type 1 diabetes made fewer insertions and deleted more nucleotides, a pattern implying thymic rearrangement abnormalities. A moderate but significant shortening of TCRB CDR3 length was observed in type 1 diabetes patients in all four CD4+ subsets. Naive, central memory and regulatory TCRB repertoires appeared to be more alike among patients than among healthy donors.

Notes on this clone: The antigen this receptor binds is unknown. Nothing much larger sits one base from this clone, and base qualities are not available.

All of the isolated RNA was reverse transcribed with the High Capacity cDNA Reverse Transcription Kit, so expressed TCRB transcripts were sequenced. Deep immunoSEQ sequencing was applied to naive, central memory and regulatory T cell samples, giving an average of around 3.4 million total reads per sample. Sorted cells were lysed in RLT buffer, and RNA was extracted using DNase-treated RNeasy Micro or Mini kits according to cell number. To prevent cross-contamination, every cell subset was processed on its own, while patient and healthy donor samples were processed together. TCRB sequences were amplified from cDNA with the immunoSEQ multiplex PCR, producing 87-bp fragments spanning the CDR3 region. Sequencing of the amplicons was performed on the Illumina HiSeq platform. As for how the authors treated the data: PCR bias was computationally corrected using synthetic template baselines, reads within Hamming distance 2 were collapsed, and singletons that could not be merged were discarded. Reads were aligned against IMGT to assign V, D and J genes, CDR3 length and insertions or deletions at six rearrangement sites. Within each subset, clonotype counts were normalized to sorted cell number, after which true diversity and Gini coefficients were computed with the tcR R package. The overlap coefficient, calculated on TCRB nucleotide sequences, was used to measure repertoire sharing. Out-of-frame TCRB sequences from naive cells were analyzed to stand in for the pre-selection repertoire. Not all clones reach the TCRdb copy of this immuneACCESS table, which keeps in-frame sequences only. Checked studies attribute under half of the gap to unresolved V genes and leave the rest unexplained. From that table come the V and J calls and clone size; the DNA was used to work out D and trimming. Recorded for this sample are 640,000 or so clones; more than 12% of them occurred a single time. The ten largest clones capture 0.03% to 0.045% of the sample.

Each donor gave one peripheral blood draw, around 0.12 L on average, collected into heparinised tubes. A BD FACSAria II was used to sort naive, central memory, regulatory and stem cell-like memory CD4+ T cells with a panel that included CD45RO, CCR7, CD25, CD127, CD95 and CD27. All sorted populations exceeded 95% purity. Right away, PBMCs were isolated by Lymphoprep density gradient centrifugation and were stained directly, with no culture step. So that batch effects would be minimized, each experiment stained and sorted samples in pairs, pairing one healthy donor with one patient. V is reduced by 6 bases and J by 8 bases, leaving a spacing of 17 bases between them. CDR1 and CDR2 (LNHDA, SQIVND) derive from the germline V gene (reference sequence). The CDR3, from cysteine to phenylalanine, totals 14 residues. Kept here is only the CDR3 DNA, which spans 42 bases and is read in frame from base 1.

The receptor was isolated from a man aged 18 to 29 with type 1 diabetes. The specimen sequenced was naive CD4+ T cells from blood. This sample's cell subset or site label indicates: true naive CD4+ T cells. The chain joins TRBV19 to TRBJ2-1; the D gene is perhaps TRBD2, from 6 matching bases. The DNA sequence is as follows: TGTGCCAGTAGCCCCCAGGACTATGGGGATGAGCAGTTCTTC. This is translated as CASSPQDYGDEQFF.